The clone carrying this T cell receptor beta chain appeared once. Antigen specificity is unknown. Trimming took 5 bases from V and 4 from J; bases not matched to a gene: 5. Germline assignment: CDR1 SGHNT and CDR2 YYREEE (reference sequence). The CDR3 contains 15 residues. Generated by immunoSEQ multiplex PCR, the TCRdb table keeps only in-frame clones and is missing some. Of tens of thousands of clones in the sample, over 60% are singletons; the top ten hold under 2.5%. These data come from a study of OX40 agonist ivuxolimab in advanced cancers. Study background: One hepatocellular carcinoma and two cutaneous melanoma patients partially responded.

Study conclusions and caveats: Near-lowest levels of clonal expansion characterized partial responders at 0.1-3.0 mg/kg.

This rearrangement joins TRBV5-4 to TRBJ2-2, with TRBD1 matching 10 bases. The TCR was taken from an adult with an advanced solid tumor such as melanoma, head and neck, liver or kidney cancer. The material sequenced was CD4+ or CD8+ T cells sorted from blood, taken in a trial of the OX40 agonist ivuxolimab. The CDR3 sequence: CASSSGTGATGELFF. DNA for the CDR3: TGTGCCAGCAGTTCCGGGACAGGGGCCACCGGGGAGCTGTTTTTT.